This T cell receptor (beta chain) was recorded in a study of T cell repertoires in cytomegalovirus infection. Study observations and caveats: HLA-C-restricted CMV clonotypes gave the most frequent clonotype in two of eight donors.

Comments on this clonotype: The antigen is undetermined.

MiXCR, run by TCRdb on the reads, gives a single entry per CDR3 protein. The sample includes about half a million distinct CDR3 sequences, around 35% seen only once; the top ten take roughly 15%. V was clipped by 3 bases and J by 2 bases; unmatched bases: 4. CDR1 is DFQATT, CDR2 SNEGSKA, per germline (reference sequence). The CDR3 covers 15 residues. The source of this sequence is a human donor in good health (CMV status not recorded). Some clones in this sample may be carry-over from other donors' samples. This sample comprised cultured PBMCs, obtained from culture after CMV antigen stimulation. V and J are TRBV20-1 and TRBJ2-2; 9 bases align to TRBD2. CDR3 region: CSARVAGVNTGELFF. The CDR3 coding sequence is TGCAGTGCTAGGGTAGCGGGAGTAAACACCGGGGAGCTGTTTTTT.